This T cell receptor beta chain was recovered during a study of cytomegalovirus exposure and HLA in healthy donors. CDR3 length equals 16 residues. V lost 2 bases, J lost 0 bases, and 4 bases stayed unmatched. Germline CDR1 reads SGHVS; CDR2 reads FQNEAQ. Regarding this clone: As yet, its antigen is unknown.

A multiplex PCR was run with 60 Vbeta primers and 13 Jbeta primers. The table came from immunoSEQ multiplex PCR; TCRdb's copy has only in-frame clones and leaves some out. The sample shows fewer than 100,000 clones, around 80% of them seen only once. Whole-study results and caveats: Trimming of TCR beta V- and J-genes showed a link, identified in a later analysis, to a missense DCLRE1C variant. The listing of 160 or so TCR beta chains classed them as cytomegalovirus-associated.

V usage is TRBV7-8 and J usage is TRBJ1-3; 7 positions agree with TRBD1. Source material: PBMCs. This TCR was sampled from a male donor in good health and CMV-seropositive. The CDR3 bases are TGTGCCAGCAGCTTATGGGCAGGGGGCTCTGGAAACACCATATATTTT. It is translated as CASSLWAGGSGNTIYF.